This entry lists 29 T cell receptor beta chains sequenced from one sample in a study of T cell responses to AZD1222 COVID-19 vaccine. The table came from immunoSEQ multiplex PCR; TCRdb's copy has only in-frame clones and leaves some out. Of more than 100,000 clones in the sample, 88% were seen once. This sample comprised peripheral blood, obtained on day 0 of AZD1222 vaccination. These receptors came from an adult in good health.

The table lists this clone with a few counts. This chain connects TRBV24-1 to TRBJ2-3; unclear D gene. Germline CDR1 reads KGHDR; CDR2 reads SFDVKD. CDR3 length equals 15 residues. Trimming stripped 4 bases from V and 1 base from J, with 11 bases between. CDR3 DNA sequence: TGTGCCACCAGTGACCCTCAGCCGGGCACAGATACGCAGTATTTT. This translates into CATSDPQPGTDTQYF.

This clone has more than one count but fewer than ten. The DNA of the CDR3 is TGTGCCAGTAGTAAGGGACAGGGAGATCAGCCCCAGCATTTT. Translating gives CASSKGQGDQPQHF. This chain uses TRBV19 with TRBJ1-5, with 9 positions matching TRBD1. After removal of 4 bases from V and 5 bases from J, the junction contained 3 bases not matched to a gene. Germline V lookup: CDR1 LNHDA, CDR2 SQIVND (reference sequence). The CDR3 covers 14 residues.

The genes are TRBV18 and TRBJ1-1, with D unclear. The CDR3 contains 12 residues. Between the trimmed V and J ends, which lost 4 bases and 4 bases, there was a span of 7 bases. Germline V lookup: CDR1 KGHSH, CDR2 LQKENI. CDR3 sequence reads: CASSRGVTEAFF. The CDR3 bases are TGTGCCAGCTCACGGGGAGTCACTGAAGCTTTCTTT.

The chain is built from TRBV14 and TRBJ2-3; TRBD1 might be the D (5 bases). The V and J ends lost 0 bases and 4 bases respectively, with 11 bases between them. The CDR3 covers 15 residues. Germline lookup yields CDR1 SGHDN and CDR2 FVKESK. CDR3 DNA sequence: TGTGCCAGCAGCCAAGATCGTAAGGGGTCAGATACGCAGTATTTT. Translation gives CASSQDRKGSDTQYF.

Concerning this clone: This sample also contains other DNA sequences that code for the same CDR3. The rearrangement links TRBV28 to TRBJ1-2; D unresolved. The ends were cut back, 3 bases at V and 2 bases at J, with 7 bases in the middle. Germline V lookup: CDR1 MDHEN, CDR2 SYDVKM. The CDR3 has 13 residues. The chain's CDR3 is CASSLVGNYGYTF. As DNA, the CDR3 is TGTGCCAGCAGTTTGGTAGGGAACTATGGCTACACCTTC.

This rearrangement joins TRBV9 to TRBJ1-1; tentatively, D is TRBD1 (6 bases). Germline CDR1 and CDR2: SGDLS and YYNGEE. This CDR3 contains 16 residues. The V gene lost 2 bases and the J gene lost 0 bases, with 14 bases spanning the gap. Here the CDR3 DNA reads TGTGCCAGCAGCGTTTCACAGGGTAGGTTGAACACTGAAGCTTTCTTT. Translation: CASSVSQGRLNTEAFF.

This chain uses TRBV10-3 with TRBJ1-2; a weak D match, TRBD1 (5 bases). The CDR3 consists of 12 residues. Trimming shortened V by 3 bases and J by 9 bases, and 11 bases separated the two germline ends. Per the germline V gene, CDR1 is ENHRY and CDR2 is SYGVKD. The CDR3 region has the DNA TGTGCCATCAGTGATCCCGGGACCCGCTACACCTTC. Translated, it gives CAISDPGTRYTF.

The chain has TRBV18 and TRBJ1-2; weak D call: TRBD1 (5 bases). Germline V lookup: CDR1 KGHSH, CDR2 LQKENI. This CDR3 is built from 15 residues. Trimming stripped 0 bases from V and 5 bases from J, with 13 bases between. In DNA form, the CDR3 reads TGTGCCAGCTCACCACCGTATCCCAGACAGTATGGCTACACCTTC. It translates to CASSPPYPRQYGYTF.

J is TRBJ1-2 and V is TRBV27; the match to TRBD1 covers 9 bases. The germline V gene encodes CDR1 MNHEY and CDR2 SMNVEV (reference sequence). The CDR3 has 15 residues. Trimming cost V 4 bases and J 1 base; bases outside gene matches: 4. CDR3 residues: CASSSWTGDNYGYTF. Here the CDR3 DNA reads TGTGCCAGCAGTTCCTGGACAGGGGATAACTATGGCTACACCTTC.

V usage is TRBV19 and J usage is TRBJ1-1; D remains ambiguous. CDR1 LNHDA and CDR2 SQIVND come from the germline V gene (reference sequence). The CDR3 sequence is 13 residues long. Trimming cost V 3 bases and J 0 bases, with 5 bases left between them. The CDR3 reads CASSMALNTEAFF. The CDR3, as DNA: TGTGCCAGTAGTATGGCCCTGAACACTGAAGCTTTCTTT.

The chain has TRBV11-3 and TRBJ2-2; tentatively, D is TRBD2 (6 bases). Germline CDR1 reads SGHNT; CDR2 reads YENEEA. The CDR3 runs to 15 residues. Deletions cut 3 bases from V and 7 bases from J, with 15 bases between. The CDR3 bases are TGTGCCAGCAGCTTTGCCCGGGGCGGGAACGGGGAGCTGTTTTTT. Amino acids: CASSFARGGNGELFF.

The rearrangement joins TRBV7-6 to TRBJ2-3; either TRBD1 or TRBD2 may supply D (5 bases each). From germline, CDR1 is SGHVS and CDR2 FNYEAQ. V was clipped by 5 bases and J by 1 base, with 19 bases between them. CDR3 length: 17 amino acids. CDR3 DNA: TGTGCCAGCAGCCAACCCCGGGGCGCGATTGGCACAGATACGCAGTATTTT. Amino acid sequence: CASSQPRGAIGTDTQYF.

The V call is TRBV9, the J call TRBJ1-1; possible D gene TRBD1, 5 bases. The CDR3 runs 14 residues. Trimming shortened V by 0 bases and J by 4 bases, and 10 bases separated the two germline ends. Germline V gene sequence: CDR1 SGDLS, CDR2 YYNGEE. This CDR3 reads CASSVGTRGTEAFF. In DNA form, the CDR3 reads TGTGCCAGCAGCGTAGGAACAAGGGGCACTGAAGCTTTCTTT.

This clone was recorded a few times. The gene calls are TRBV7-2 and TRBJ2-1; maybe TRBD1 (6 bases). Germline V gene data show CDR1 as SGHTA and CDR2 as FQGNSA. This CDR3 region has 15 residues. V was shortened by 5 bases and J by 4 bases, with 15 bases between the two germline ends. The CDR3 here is CASSPGQSIYNEQFF. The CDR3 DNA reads TGTGCCAGCAGCCCGGGACAATCCATATACAATGAGCAGTTCTTC.

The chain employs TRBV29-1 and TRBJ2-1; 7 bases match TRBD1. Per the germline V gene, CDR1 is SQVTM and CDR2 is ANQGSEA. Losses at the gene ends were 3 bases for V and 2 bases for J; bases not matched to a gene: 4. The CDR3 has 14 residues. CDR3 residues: CSVDGTVPYNEQFF. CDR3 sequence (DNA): TGCAGCGTTGATGGGACAGTACCCTACAATGAGCAGTTCTTC.

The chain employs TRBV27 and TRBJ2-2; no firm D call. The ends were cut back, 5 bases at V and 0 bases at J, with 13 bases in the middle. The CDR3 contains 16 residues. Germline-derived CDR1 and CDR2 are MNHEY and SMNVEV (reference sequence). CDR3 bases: TGTGCCAGCAGTACCCGACATTCTGCGAACACCGGGGAGCTGTTTTTT. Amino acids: CASSTRHSANTGELFF.

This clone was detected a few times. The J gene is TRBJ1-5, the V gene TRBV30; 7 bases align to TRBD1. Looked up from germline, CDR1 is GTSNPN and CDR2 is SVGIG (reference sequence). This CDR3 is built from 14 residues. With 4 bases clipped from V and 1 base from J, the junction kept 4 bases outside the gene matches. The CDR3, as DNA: TGTGCCTGGACCGACAGGGTAAGCAATCAGCCCCAGCATTTT. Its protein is CAWTDRVSNQPQHF.

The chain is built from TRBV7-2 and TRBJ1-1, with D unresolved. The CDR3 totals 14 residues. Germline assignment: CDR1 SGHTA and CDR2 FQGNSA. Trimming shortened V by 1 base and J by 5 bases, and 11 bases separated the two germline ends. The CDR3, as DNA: TGTGCCAGCAGCTTAGGGGCGTACGGGACTGAAGCTTTCTTT. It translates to CASSLGAYGTEAFF.

The CDR3 nucleotides are TGCGCCAGCAGCTCCGCACCCGGAAGGGAGGATACGCAGTATTTT. It is translated as CASSSAPGREDTQYF. J is TRBJ2-3 and V is TRBV5-1, with D maybe TRBD2 (5 bases). The germline V gene has CDR1 SGHRS and CDR2 YFSETQ. V was clipped by 3 bases and J by 6 bases, with 17 bases between them. The CDR3 length is 15 residues.

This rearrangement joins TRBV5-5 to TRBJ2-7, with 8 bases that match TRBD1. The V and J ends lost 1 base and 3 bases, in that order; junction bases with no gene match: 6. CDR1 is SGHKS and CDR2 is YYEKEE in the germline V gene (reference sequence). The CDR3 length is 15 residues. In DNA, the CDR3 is TGTGCCAGCAGCTTGTCGACAGGGGTATTCTACGAGCAGTACTTC. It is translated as CASSLSTGVFYEQYF. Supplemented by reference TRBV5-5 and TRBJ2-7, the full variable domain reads DAGVTQSPTHLIKTRGQQVTLRCSPISGHKSVSWYQQVLGQGPQFIFQYYEKEERGRGNFPDRFSARQFPNYSSELNVNALLLGDSALYLCASSLSTGVFYEQYFGPGTRLTVT.

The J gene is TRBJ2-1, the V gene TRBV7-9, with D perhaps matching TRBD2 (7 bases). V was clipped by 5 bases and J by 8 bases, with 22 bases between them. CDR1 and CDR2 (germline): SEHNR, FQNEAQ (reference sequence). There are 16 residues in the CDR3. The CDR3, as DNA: TGTGCCAGCAGCGGACGGGGGGCGGCGAAGTTTGATGAGCAGTTCTTC. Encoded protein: CASSGRGAAKFDEQFF.

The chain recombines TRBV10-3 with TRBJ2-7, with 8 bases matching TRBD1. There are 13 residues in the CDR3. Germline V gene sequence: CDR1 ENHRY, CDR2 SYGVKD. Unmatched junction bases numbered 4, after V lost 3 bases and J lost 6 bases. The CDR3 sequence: CAISDLTGGEQYF. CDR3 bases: TGTGCCATCAGTGACCTTACAGGGGGCGAGCAGTACTTC.

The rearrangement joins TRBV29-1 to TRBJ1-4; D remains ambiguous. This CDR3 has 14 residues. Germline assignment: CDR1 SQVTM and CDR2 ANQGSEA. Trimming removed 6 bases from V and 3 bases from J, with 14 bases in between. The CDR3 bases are TGCAGCGTCCGACCCACTGGCGCTAATGAAAAACTGTTTTTT. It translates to CSVRPTGANEKLFF.

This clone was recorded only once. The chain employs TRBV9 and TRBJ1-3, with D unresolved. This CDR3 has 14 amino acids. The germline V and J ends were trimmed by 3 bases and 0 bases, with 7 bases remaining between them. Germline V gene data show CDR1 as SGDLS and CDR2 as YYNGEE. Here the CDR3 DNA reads TGTGCCAGCAGCGCACACCACTCTGGAAACACCATATATTTT. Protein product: CASSAHHSGNTIYF.

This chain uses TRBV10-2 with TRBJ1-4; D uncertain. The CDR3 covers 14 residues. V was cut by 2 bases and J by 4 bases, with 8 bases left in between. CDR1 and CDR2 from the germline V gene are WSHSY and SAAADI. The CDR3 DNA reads TGCGCCAGCAGTGAGGACGGCTTTAATGAAAAACTGTTTTTT. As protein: CASSEDGFNEKLFF.

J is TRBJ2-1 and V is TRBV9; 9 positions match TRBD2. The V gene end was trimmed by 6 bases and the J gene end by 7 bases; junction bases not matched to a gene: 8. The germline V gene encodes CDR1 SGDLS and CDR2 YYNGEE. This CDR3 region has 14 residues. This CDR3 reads CASTSGTLLNEQFF. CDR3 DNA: TGTGCCAGCACTAGCGGGACCCTTTTAAATGAGCAGTTCTTC.

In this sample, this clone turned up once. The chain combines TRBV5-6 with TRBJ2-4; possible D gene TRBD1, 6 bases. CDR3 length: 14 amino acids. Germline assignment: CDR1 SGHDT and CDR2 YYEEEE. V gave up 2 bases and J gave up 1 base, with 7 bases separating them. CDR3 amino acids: CASSFQGAKNIQYF. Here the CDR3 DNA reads TGTGCCAGCAGCTTCCAGGGGGCCAAAAACATTCAGTACTTC.

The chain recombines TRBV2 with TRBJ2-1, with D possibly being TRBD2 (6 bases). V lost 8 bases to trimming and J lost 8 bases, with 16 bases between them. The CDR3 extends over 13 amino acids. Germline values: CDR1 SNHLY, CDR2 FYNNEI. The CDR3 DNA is TGTGCCAGCCTCTTCACGGGGGTCGATGAGCAGTTCTTC. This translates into CASLFTGVDEQFF.

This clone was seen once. Written as DNA, the CDR3 is TGTGCCATCAGTGAGTCAGGGACCCTTCGGGACGAGCAGTACTTC. This codes for CAISESGTLRDEQYF. This sequence joins TRBV10-3 and TRBJ2-7; D is possibly TRBD1 or TRBD2 (5 bases each). Trimming removed 0 bases at V and 5 bases at J, with 14 bases between. Germline CDR1 is ENHRY and CDR2 is SYGVKD. The length of the CDR3 is 15 residues.